This entry lists 2 T cell receptor beta chains sequenced from one sample in a study of blood T cell repertoires in COVID-19. Clones were read by immunoSEQ multiplex PCR, and TCRdb kept only the in-frame ones, dropping some. The sample consists of a few hundred thousand clones, approximately 89% of them appearing once. The specimen sequenced was peripheral blood. Receptors originate from a woman aged 40 to 50 who had recovered from COVID-19.

This chain joins TRBV28 and TRBJ1-2, with D possibly being TRBD1 (5 bases). From germline, CDR1 is MDHEN and CDR2 SYDVKM. This CDR3 spans 16 amino acids. V gave up 4 bases and J gave up 8 bases, with 23 bases separating them. Here the CDR3 reads CASSSYRRGLGGGYTF. Written as DNA, the CDR3 is TGTGCCAGCAGTTCCTATCGACGGGGCCTCGGAGGGGGCTACACCTTC.

The V and J genes are TRBV29-1 and TRBJ1-4; D is possibly TRBD1 (5 bases). This CDR3 region has 14 residues. The V gene lost 5 bases and the J gene lost 5 bases, with 15 bases spanning the gap. Germline V gives CDR1 SQVTM, CDR2 ANQGSEA. The CDR3 loop is CSVQSQGLNEKLFF. CDR3 sequence (DNA): TGCAGCGTTCAAAGCCAGGGATTAAATGAAAAACTGTTTTTT.